This note documents a single T cell receptor beta chain sequence. The antigen is unknown. This sample is part of a study of T cell responses to AZD1222 COVID-19 vaccine. Overall study results and limits: Spike-wide coverage was observed for vaccine-associated CD4 TCRs, with dominant responses at 160-218 and 743-854. The study identified only five to seven AZD1222 recipients as seropositive at baseline.

The CDR3 spans 12 residues. V lost 3 bases to trimming and J lost 1 base, with 3 bases between them. Germline CDR1 is MDHEN and CDR2 is SYDVKM. Assay used: immunoSEQ multiplex PCR; TCRdb lists only in-frame clones, some missing. Of 250,000 to 300,000 clones detected, 94% appear once; the ten largest clones hold approximately 0.52%. This TCR was sampled from an adult who received the AZD1222 COVID-19 vaccine. The gene calls are TRBV28 and TRBJ1-2, with unresolved D. Sequences were derived from peripheral blood, sampled 28 days after the second AZD1222 dose. CDR3 region: CASSLDNYGYTF. DNA of the CDR3: TGTGCCAGCAGTTTGGATAACTATGGCTACACCTTC.